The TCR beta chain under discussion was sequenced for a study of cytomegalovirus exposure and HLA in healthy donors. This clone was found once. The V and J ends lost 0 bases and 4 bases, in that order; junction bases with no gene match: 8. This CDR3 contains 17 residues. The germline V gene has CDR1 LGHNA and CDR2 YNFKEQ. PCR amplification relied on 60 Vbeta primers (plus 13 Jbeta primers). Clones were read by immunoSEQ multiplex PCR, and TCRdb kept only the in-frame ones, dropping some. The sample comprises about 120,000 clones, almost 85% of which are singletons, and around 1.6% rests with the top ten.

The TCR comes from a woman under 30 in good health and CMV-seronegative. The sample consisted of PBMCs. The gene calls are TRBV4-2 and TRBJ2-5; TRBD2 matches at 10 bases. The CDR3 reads CASSQDLAGEGGETQYF. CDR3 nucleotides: TGTGCCAGCAGCCAAGACCTAGCGGGAGAGGGTGGAGAGACCCAGTACTTC.